This TCR beta chain was documented in a study of cytomegalovirus exposure and HLA in healthy donors. The germline V gene encodes CDR1 SNHLY and CDR2 FYNNEI. This CDR3 comprises 13 residues. V was clipped by 6 bases and J by 4 bases, with 11 bases between them. Using immunoSEQ multiplex PCR, the repertoire was profiled, and TCRdb retains in-frame clones only, with some absent. The sample shows around 300,000 clones, roughly 87% of them seen only once. Sequencing was carried out using PBMCs. The chain uses TRBV2 and TRBJ2-3; D is possibly TRBD1 or TRBD2 (5 bases each). The receptor was derived from a woman aged 30 to 39 in good health and CMV-seropositive. DNA of the CDR3: TGTGCCAGCAGCGAGGGACGGGCAGATACGCAGTATTTT. It yields the protein CASSEGRADTQYF. The full variable domain, its missing parts supplied by reference TRBV2 and TRBJ2-3, is EPEVTQTPSHQVTQMGQEVILRCVPISNHLYFYWYRQILGQKVEFLVSFYNNEISEKSEIFDDQFSVERPDGSNFTLKIRSTKLEDSAMYFCASSEGRADTQYFGPGTRLTVL.